Here is one TCR beta chain with its context. It lacks a known antigen. The sample holds no much larger clone one base away, and base qualities are not on file. The data derive from a study of blood T cell repertoires in COVID-19 (dated by TCRdb to the early 2020s). Regarding the study in general: Samples from collaborators originated in the United States, Italy and Spain and spanned both the acute and convalescent phases of COVID-19. Deeply sampled blood TCRbeta repertoires from subjects exposed to, actively infected with, or recovered from COVID-19 were included in the dataset. Nearly every sample came with metadata listing a de-identified subject ID, COVID-19 status, age in years and sex. The prospective study material was composed of cDNA or gDNA derived from T cells, B-cell-depleted T cells, or PBMCs. Samples came from the ongoing ImmuneRACE study (first 160 participants) plus 1,254 subjects from 6 global collaborators. Where available, HLA class I and class II types were obtained from metadata supplied by the sample provider rather than from assay-based typing. A freely available public database, intended as a resource for researchers studying the immune response to SARS-CoV-2, is where the repertoires were released. Points the paper makes about the study in general: The amount of clinical and demographic metadata varied by source and participant and was provided uncurated.

The immunoSEQ Assay, a bias-controlled multiplex PCR, was used to amplify TCRbeta CDR3 regions from genomic DNA. The source study handled its data this way. The number of nucleated cells in each sample was estimated by amplification of reference gene primers within the assay. Sequence reads were collapsed and filtered to measure the absolute abundance of every unique TCRbeta CDR3 rearrangement. Productive Simpson clonality was computed per sample as the square root of Simpson's diversity index over productive rearrangements. Not all clones reach the TCRdb copy of this immuneACCESS table, which keeps in-frame sequences only. Checked studies attribute under half of the gap to unresolved V genes and leave the rest unexplained. D and trimming come from the DNA, and the V and J calls and clone size come from that table. This sample gives about 210,000 clones in total; 81% of them show up just once. The ten largest account for around 10% of the sample.

From the cysteine through the phenylalanine, the CDR3 covers 11 amino acids. Here the CDR3 DNA is all that survives: 33 bases in frame from base 1. V lost 7 bases and J lost 6 bases; the stretch between them is 10 bases long. Participants in the prospective study were enrolled through a virtual design, were aged roughly 18 to 100 years, and lived in 24 United States geographic areas. In the prospective study, cohorts were assigned on the basis of participant-reported clinical history obtained from a screening survey and a study questionnaire. In the prospective study, mobile phlebotomists collected whole blood, serum and a nasopharyngeal or oropharyngeal swab from each participant. Participants in the prospective study had the option to provide additional blood draws and questionnaires over a roughly two-month period. Before DNA extraction, prospective study blood samples were shipped either frozen or at room temperature.

The sequence was obtained from a woman aged 50 to 65 with acute COVID-19. The sequenced sample consisted of PBMCs or T cells enriched from blood (not recorded which). This chain is built from TRBV12-3 or TRBV12-4 and TRBJ2-7; possibly the D gene is TRBD2, per 5 matching bases. The DNA sequence is TGTGCCAGCACGCGGGCATTCGAGCAGTACTTC. It codes for CASTRAFEQYF.